The 20 T cell receptor beta chains below were found in one sample sequenced in a study of cytomegalovirus exposure and HLA in healthy donors. PCR primers comprised 60 Vbeta and 13 Jbeta primers. The method was immunoSEQ multiplex PCR; TCRdb's version includes in-frame clones alone and lacks a portion of them. There are about 200,000 clones in the sample; 80% to 85% occur only once, and approximately 6.5% lies in the top ten. The sample consisted of PBMCs. These receptors all stem from a woman in her forties or fifties in good health and CMV-seropositive.

This clone has only a few counts. The chain couples TRBV10-3 to TRBJ1-1, with a tentative D call TRBD1 (5 bases). CDR1 and CDR2 from the germline V gene are ENHRY and SYGVKD. The CDR3 runs to 15 residues. The V end lost 11 bases, the J end lost 11 bases, and 30 bases lay between the germline ends. CDR3 sequence: CASAMGLGGQTRAFF. DNA of the CDR3: TGTGCCTCTGCAATGGGGCTTGGAGGGCAAACAAGGGCTTTCTTT.

CDR3 sequence (DNA): TGTGCCAGCAGCCCGCCCGGGAGGGAAAACATTCAGTACTTC. Encoded protein: CASSPPGRENIQYF. This rearrangement joins TRBV5-4 to TRBJ2-4; 8 bases match TRBD2. With 4 bases clipped from V and 5 bases from J, the junction kept 5 bases outside the gene matches. The CDR3 consists of 14 residues. Germline CDR1 is SGHNT and CDR2 is YYREEE (reference sequence).

The J gene is TRBJ1-5, the V gene TRBV2; weak D call: TRBD1 (6 bases). V was clipped by 4 bases and J by 0 bases, with 10 bases between them. Germline CDR1 is SNHLY and CDR2 is FYNNEI. The CDR3 spans 15 residues. CDR3 amino acids: CASSARGDSNQPQHF. Written as DNA, the CDR3 is TGTGCCAGCAGTGCCAGGGGAGATAGCAATCAGCCCCAGCATTTT.

As for this clone: A read error may account for a junction end that differs from germline. The chain has TRBV19 and TRBJ2-1; perhaps TRBD2 as D (5 bases). Germline loops: CDR1 LNHDA, CDR2 SQIVND (reference sequence). The CDR3 has 12 residues. CDR3: CASRIDGRGWFF. For the CDR3, the DNA is TGTGCCAGTAGGATAGATGGGAGAGGCTGGTTCTTC.

The genes are TRBV28 and TRBJ1-2; D possibly corresponds to TRBD1 (5 bases). Per germline, CDR1 MDHEN and CDR2 SYDVKM. V was trimmed by 5 bases and J by 5 bases, leaving 12 bases between them. The CDR3 is made up of 13 amino acids. The CDR3: CASSLGGGYGYTF. CDR3 sequence (DNA): TGTGCCAGCAGTCTCGGGGGGGGGTATGGCTACACCTTC.

This rearrangement joins TRBV5-6 to TRBJ2-5, with 7 bases lining up with TRBD1. J gave up 7 bases and V 2 bases, and 8 bases lay outside the gene matches. The CDR3 is 14 amino acids. CDR1 and CDR2 (germline): SGHDT, YYEEEE. The CDR3 region is CASSFRTGVGTQYF. As DNA, the CDR3 is TGTGCCAGCAGCTTTAGGACAGGAGTGGGGACCCAGTACTTC.

This chain joins TRBV7-2 and TRBJ1-1; D ambiguous. Looked up from germline, CDR1 is SGHTA and CDR2 is FQGNSA. This CDR3 region has 13 residues. Trimming cost V 5 bases and J 0 bases, with 7 bases left between them. The DNA for the CDR3 is TGTGCCAGCAGCGTCAGGATGAACACTGAAGCTTTCTTT. This translates into CASSVRMNTEAFF.

The chain couples TRBV6-1 to TRBJ2-7; 8 nucleotides line up with TRBD1. V was clipped by 4 bases and J by 2 bases; unmatched bases: 4. The CDR3 runs to 14 residues. CDR1 is MNHNS and CDR2 is SASEGT in the germline V gene. The CDR3 loop is CASSGGTGTYEQYF. The CDR3 DNA is TGTGCCAGCAGTGGAGGGACAGGAACCTACGAGCAGTACTTC.

Note on this clone: The germline gene is not matched at one end of the junction; a read error may be the cause. The genes are TRBV7-7 and TRBJ2-1; 7 nucleotides line up with TRBD2. The CDR3 is made up of 14 amino acids. Germline CDR1 is SSHAT and CDR2 is FNYEAQ (reference sequence). In DNA, the CDR3 is TGTGCTAGCAGCCCGGGGACTATCCCCAATGAGCAGTTCTTC. Protein sequence: CASSPGTIPNEQFF.

The rearrangement uses TRBV10-3 and TRBJ2-6; a weak D match, TRBD2 (7 bases). V was pared by 8 bases and J by 1 base, with 18 bases between. This CDR3 spans 17 amino acids. Germline loops: CDR1 ENHRY, CDR2 SYGVKD. DNA of the CDR3: TGTGCCATCTCATCGGGGGGCTGGGGGTCTGGGGCCAACGTCCTGACTTTC. Its protein product is CAISSGGWGSGANVLTF.

The genes are TRBV6-5 and TRBJ2-7; 7 bases align to TRBD1. The V segment lost 5 bases and the J segment 6 bases; nucleotides outside the gene matches: 1. The CDR3 has 11 amino acids. Germline assignment: CDR1 MNHEY and CDR2 SVGAGI. CDR3 DNA: TGTGCCAGCAGTACAGGGGTCGAGCAGTACTTC. The encoded protein is CASSTGVEQYF.

V gene TRBV28 combines with J gene TRBJ1-2, with D uncertain. V shed 2 bases and J shed 1 base, with 11 bases lying between them. This CDR3 spans 15 amino acids. Looked up from germline, CDR1 is MDHEN and CDR2 is SYDVKM. CDR3 in amino acids: CASSLEAGFNYGYTF. The CDR3 nucleotides read TGTGCCAGCAGTTTAGAGGCCGGGTTTAACTATGGCTACACCTTC.

The rearrangement joins TRBV4-3 to TRBJ2-1, with TRBD2 identical over 7 bases. The V and J ends lost 0 bases and 8 bases, in that order; junction bases with no gene match: 4. This CDR3 region has 14 residues. Germline lookup yields CDR1 LGHNA and CDR2 YSLEER. In nucleotides, the CDR3 is TGCGCCAGCAGCCAAGATCGTCGGGGGGATGAGCAGTTCTTC. Amino acid sequence: CASSQDRRGDEQFF.

This chain connects TRBV7-9 to TRBJ1-1; 9 bases fit TRBD1. From germline, CDR1 is SEHNR and CDR2 FQNEAQ (reference sequence). V trimming: 5 bases; J trimming: 4 bases; junction bases outside the gene matches: 8. The length of the CDR3 is 15 residues. This chain's CDR3 is CASSNIGQGITEAFF. The CDR3 DNA sequence: TGTGCCAGCAGCAATATCGGACAGGGGATCACTGAAGCTTTCTTT.

The chain uses TRBV7-2 and TRBJ1-2; weak D call: TRBD1 (5 bases). The CDR3 runs 11 residues. Trimming cost V 7 bases and J 4 bases, with 7 bases left between them. The germline gives CDR1 SGHTA, CDR2 FQGNSA. The CDR3 is CASKGAYGYTF. CDR3 DNA sequence: TGTGCCAGCAAAGGGGCCTATGGCTACACCTTC.

This rearrangement joins TRBV28 to TRBJ1-2; 9 bases line up with TRBD1. This CDR3 contains 14 residues. J lost 3 bases, V lost 7 bases, and 6 bases had no gene match. Germline assignment: CDR1 MDHEN and CDR2 SYDVKM. CDR3 DNA sequence: TGTGCCAGCACCCCTGGGGACAGGGACTATGGCTACACCTTC. Amino acids: CASTPGDRDYGYTF.

The CDR3 region is CASSVMIRPGSDYGYTF. The CDR3 nucleotides are TGTGCCAGTAGTGTCATGATCCGACCGGGGTCGGACTATGGCTACACCTTC. The chain couples TRBV19 to TRBJ1-2; no clear D gene. In germline, CDR1 is LNHDA, CDR2 SQIVND (reference sequence). V was clipped by 5 bases and J by 3 bases, with 22 bases between them. CDR3 length: 17 residues.

This chain joins TRBV6-5 and TRBJ2-1, with 9 bases matching TRBD2. Germline V gives CDR1 MNHEY, CDR2 SVGAGI. V was pared by 2 bases and J by 10 bases, with 12 bases of the junction left unmatched. This CDR3 comprises 16 residues. The CDR3: CASSYPRRGGKYEQFF. CDR3 bases: TGTGCCAGCAGTTACCCGAGGCGGGGGGGCAAGTACGAGCAGTTCTTC.

The gene calls are TRBV9 and TRBJ2-1; 8 bases are shared with TRBD2. V trimming: 4 bases; J trimming: 8 bases; junction bases outside the gene matches: 8. Germline-derived CDR1 and CDR2 are SGDLS and YYNGEE. This CDR3 spans 14 amino acids. This CDR3 is CASSPGGGRYEQFF. For the CDR3, the DNA is TGTGCCAGCAGCCCGGGGGGGGGCCGGTATGAGCAGTTCTTC.

On this clone itself: At one end the junction does not follow the germline gene, possibly because of a read error. The CDR3 DNA follows: TGTTCCAGCAGGCGAGGGGGCGCCCACCAAGAGACCCAGTACTTC. This gives the protein CSSRRGGAHQETQYF. The chain has TRBV7-9 and TRBJ2-5, with TRBD1 identical over 7 bases. Germline assignment: CDR1 SEHNR and CDR2 FQNEAQ (reference sequence). This CDR3 comprises 15 residues.